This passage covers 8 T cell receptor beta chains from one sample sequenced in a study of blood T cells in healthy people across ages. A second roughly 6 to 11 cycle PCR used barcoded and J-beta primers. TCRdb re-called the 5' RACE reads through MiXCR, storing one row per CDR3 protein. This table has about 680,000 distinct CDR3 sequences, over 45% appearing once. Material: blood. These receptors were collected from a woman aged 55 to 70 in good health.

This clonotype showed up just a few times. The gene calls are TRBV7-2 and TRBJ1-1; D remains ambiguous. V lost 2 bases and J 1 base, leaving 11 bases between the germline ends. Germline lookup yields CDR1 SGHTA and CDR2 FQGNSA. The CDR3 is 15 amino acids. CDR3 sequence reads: CASSLSKGENTEAFF. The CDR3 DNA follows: TGTGCCAGCAGCTTAAGTAAAGGAGAGAACACTGAAGCTTTCTTT.

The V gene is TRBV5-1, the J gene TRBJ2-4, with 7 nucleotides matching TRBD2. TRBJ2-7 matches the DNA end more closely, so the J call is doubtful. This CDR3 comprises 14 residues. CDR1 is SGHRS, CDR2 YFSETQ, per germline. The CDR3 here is CASSVTAGAYEQYF. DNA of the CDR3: TGCGCCAGCAGCGTAACGGCGGGAGCCTACGAGCAGTACTTC.

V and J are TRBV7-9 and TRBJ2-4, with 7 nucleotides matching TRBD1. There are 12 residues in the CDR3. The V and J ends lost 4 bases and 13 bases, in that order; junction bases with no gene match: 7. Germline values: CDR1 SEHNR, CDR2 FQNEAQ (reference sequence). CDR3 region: CASSSQDRPQYF. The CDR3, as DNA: TGTGCCAGCAGCTCTCAGGACAGGCCACAGTACTTC.

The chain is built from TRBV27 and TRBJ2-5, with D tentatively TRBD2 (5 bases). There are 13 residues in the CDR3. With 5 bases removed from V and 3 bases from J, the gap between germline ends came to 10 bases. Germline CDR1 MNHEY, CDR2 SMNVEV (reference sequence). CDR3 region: CASSPDYEETQYF. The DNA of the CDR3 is TGTGCCAGCAGTCCCGACTACGAAGAGACCCAGTACTTC.

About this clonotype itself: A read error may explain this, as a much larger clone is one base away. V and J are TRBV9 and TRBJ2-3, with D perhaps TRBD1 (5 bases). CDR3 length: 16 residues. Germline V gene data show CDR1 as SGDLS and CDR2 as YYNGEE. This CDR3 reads CGSSVTGETSTDTQYF. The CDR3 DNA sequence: TGTGGCAGCAGCGTAACAGGAGAAACCAGCACAGATACGCAGTATTTT.

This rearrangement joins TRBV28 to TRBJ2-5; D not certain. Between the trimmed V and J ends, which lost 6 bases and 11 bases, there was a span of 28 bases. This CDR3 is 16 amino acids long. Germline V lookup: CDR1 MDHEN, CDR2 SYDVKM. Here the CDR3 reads CASRNDWTISYNEQYF. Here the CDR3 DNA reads TGTGCCAGCAGAAACGACTGGACCATCTCTTACAATGAGCAGTACTTC.

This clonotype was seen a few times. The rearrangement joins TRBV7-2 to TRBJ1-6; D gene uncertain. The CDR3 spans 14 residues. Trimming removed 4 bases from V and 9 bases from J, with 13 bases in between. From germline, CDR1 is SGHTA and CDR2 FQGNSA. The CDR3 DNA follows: TGTGCCAGCAGCTCGTGGGAGGAGAGTTCACCCCTCCACTTT. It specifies CASSSWEESSPLHF.

CDR3 DNA: TGTGCCATCAGTGAGTCGAATACAGGGGGCTGGAGTAGATGGTACTTC. Protein product: CAISESNTGGWSRWYF. This chain joins TRBV10-3 and TRBJ2-5, with 9 bases aligning to TRBD1. Trimming took 0 bases from V and 13 from J; bases not matched to a gene: 15. Germline values: CDR1 ENHRY, CDR2 SYGVKD. CDR3 length: 16 amino acids.